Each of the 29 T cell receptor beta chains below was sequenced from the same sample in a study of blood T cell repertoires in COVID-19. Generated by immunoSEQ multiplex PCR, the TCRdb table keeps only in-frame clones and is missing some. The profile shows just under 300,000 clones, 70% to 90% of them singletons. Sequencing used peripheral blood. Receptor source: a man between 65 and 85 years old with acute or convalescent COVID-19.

The CDR3 sequence: CASSPPSTASAADTQYF. CDR3 in DNA: TGTGCCAGCAGCCCACCGTCGACAGCCTCCGCGGCAGATACGCAGTATTTT. The chain employs TRBV7-8 and TRBJ2-3; TRBD1 might be the D (5 bases). Germline lookup yields CDR1 SGHVS and CDR2 FQNEAQ. This CDR3 comprises 17 residues. V lost 5 bases, J lost 4 bases, and 22 bases lay in between. Full variable domain (outside the CDR3, taken from reference TRBV7-8 and TRBJ2-3): GAGVSQSPRYKVAKRGQDVALRCDPISGHVSLFWYQQALGQGPEFLTYFQNEAQLDKSGLPSDRFFAERPEGSVSTLKIQRTQQEDSAVYLCASSPPSTASAADTQYFGPGTRLTVL.

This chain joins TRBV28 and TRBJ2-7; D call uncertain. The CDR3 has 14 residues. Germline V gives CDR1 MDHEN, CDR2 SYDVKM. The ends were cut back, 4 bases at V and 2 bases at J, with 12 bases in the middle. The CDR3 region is CASSSSGGPYEQYF. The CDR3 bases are TGTGCCAGCAGTTCCTCAGGTGGCCCCTACGAGCAGTACTTC. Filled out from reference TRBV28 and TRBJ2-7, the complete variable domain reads DVKVTQSSRYLVKRTGEKVFLECVQDMDHENMFWYRQDPGLGLRLIYFSYDVKMKEKGDIPEGYSVSREKKERFSLILESASTNQTSMYLCASSSSGGPYEQYFGPGTRLTVT.

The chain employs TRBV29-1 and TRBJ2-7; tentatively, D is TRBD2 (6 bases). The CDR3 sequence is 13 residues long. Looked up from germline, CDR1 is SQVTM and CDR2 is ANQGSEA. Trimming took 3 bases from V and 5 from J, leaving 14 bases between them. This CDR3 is CSVDKAGKDEQYF. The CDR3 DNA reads TGCAGCGTTGATAAGGCGGGGAAGGACGAGCAGTACTTC.

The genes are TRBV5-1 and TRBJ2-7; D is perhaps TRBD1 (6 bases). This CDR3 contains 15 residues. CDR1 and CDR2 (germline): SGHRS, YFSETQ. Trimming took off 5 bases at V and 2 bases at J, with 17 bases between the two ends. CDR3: CASRGNRDPTYEQYF. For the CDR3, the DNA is TGCGCCAGCAGGGGGAACAGGGACCCGACCTACGAGCAGTACTTC.

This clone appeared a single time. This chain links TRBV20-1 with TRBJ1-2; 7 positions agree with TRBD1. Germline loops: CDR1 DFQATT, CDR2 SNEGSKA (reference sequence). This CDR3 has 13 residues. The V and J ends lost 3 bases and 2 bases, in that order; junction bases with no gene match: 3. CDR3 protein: CSASEGANYGYTF. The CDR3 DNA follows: TGCAGTGCTAGTGAGGGGGCGAACTATGGCTACACCTTC.

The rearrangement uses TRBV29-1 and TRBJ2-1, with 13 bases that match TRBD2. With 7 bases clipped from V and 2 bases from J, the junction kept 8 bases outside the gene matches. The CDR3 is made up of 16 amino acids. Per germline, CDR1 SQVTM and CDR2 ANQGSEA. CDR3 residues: CSARGLAGVPYNEQFF. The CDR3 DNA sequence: TGCAGCGCCCGAGGACTAGCGGGAGTTCCCTACAATGAGCAGTTCTTC.

DNA for the CDR3: TGCGCCAGCAGTTTCGGACAGGGGGCCTCCGAGCAGTACTTC. Protein product: CASSFGQGASEQYF. The rearrangement joins TRBV10-1 to TRBJ2-7; 11 nucleotides match TRBD1. V was pared by 5 bases and J by 6 bases, with 6 bases of the junction left unmatched. The germline V gene has CDR1 WNHNN and CDR2 SYGVQD (reference sequence). This CDR3 contains 14 residues.

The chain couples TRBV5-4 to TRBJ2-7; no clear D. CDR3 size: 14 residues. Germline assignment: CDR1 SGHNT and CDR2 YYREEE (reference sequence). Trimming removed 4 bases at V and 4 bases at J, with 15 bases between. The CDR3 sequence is CASSPQLAEYEQYF. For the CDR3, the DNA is TGTGCCAGCAGCCCGCAGTTGGCGGAGTACGAGCAGTACTTC.

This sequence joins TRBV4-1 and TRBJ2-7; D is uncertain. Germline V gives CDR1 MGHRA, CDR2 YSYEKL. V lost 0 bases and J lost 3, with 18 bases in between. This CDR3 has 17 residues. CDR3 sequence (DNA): TGCGCCAGCAGCCAAGAAAACCCCACGGCTAGTTTCTACGAGCAGTACTTC. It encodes CASSQENPTASFYEQYF.

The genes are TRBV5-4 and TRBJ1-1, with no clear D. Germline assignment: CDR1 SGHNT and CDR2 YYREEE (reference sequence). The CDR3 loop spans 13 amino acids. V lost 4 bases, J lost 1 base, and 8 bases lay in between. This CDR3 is CASSQWANTEAFF. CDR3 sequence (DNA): TGTGCCAGCAGCCAGTGGGCGAACACTGAAGCTTTCTTT.

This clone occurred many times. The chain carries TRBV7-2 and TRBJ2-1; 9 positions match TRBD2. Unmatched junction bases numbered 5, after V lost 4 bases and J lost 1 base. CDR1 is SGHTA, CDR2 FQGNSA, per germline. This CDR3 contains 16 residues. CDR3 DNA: TGTGCCAGCAGCTCTAAAAGCGGGAGGTCCTACAATGAGCAGTTCTTC. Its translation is CASSSKSGRSYNEQFF.

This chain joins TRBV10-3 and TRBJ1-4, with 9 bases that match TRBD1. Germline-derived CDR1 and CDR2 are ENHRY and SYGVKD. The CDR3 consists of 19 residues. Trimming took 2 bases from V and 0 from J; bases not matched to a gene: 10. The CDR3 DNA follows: TGTGCCATCAGTGAGCTTCCGGGACAGGGACTTGCAACTAATGAAAAACTGTTTTTT. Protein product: CAISELPGQGLATNEKLFF.

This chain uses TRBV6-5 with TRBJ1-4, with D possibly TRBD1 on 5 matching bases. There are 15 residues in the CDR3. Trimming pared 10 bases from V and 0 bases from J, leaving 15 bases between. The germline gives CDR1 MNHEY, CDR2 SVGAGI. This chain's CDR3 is CATRRGTATNEKLFF. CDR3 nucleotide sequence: TGTGCCACCCGAAGGGGTACAGCAACTAATGAAAAACTGTTTTTT.

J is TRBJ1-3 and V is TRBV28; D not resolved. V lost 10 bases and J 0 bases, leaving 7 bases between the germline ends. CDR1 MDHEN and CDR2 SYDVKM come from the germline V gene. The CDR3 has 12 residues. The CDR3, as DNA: TGTGCCACTACAGCCTCTGGAAACACCATATATTTT. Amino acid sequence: CATTASGNTIYF.

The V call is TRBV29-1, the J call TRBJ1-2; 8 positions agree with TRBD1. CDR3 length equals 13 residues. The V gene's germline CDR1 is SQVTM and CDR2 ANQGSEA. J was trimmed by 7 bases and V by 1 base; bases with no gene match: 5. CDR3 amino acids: CSVEAGGGFGYTF. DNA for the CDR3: TGCAGCGTTGAAGCAGGGGGCGGTTTTGGCTACACCTTC.

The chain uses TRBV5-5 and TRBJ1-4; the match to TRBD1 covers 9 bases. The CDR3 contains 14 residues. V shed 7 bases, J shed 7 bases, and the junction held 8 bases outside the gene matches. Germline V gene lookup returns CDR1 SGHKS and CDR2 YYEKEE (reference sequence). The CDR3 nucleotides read TGTGCCAGCGGACAACAGGGGGCTAGTGAAAAACTGTTTTTT. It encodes CASGQQGASEKLFF.

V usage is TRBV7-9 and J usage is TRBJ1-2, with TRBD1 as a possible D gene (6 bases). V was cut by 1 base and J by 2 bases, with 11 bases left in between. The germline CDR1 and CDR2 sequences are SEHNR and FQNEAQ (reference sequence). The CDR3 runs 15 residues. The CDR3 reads CASSLGAGENYGYTF. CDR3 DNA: TGTGCCAGCAGCTTAGGAGCAGGGGAGAACTATGGCTACACCTTC.

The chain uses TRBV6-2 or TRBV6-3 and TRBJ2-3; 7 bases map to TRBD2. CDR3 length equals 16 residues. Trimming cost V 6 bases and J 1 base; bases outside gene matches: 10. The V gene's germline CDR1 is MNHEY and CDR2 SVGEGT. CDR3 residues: CASSEPSGEGTDTQYF. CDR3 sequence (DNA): TGTGCCAGCAGCGAGCCCAGCGGGGAGGGCACAGATACGCAGTATTTT.

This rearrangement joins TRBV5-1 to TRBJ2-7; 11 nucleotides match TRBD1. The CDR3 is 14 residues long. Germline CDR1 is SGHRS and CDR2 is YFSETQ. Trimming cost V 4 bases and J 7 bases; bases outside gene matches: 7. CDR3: CASSTGQGAGEQYF. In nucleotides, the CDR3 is TGCGCCAGCAGCACAGGACAGGGGGCCGGGGAGCAGTACTTC.

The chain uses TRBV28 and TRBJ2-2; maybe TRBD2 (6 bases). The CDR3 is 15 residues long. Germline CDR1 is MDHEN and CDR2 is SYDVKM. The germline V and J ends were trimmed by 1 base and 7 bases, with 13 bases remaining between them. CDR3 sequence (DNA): TGTGCCAGCAGTTTATCGGGGGAGTATCTCGGGGAGCTGTTTTTT. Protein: CASSLSGEYLGELFF.

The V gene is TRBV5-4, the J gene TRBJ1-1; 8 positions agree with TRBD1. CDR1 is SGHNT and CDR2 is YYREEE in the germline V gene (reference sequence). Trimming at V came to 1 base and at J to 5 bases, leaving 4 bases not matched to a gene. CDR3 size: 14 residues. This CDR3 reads CASSLTGGRTEAFF. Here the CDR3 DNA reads TGTGCCAGCAGCTTGACAGGGGGGAGGACTGAAGCTTTCTTT.

CDR3 loop: CASSPQGLLGTGELFF. CDR3 nucleotide sequence: TGTGCCAGCAGCCCCCAGGGGTTACTCGGCACCGGGGAGCTGTTTTTT. The chain joins TRBV7-9 to TRBJ2-2, with D perhaps TRBD1 (6 bases). The V and J ends lost 5 bases and 4 bases respectively, with 17 bases between them. The CDR3 runs 16 residues. Germline assignment: CDR1 SEHNR and CDR2 FQNEAQ (reference sequence).

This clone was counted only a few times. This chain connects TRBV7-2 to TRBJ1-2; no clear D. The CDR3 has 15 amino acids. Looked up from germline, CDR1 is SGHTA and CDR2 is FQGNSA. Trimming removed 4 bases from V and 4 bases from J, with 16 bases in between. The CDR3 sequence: CASSSEGVVGYGYTF. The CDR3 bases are TGTGCCAGCAGCTCAGAGGGTGTAGTGGGCTATGGCTACACCTTC.

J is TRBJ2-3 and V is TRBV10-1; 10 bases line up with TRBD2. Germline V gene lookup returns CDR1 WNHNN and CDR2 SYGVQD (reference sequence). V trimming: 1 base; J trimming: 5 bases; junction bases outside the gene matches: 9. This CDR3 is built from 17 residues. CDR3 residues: CASSEFTAGGPRDTQYF. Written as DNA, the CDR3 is TGCGCCAGCAGTGAGTTTACAGCGGGGGGGCCCCGAGATACGCAGTATTTT.

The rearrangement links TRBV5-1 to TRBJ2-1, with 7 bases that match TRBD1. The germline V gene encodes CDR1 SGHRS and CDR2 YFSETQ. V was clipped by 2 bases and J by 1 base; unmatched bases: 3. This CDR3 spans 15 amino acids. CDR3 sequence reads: CASSLQGNSYNEQFF. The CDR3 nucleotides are TGCGCCAGCAGCTTACAGGGGAATTCCTACAATGAGCAGTTCTTC.

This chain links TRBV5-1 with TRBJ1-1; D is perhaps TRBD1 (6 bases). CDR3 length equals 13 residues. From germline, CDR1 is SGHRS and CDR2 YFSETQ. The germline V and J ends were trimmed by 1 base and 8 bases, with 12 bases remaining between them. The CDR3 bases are TGCGCCAGCAGCTTGCAATCCGGGACAGAAGCTTTCTTT. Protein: CASSLQSGTEAFF.

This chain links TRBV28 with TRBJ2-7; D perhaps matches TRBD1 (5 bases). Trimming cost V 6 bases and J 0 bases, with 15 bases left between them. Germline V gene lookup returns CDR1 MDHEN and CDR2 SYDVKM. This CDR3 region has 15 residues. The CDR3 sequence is CASRSWGVSSYEQYF. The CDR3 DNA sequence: TGTGCCAGCAGAAGCTGGGGCGTGAGCTCCTACGAGCAGTACTTC. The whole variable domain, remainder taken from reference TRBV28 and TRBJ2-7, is DVKVTQSSRYLVKRTGEKVFLECVQDMDHENMFWYRQDPGLGLRLIYFSYDVKMKEKGDIPEGYSVSREKKERFSLILESASTNQTSMYLCASRSWGVSSYEQYFGPGTRLTVT.

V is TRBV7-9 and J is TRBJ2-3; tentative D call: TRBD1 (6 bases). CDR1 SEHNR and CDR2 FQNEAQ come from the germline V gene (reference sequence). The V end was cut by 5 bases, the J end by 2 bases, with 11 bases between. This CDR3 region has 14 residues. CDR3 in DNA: TGTGCCAGCAGCCTGGACAGTCTCACAGATACGCAGTATTTT. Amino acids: CASSLDSLTDTQYF.

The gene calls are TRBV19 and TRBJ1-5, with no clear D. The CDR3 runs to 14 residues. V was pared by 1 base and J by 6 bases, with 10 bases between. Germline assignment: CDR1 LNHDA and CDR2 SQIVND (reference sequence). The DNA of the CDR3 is TGTGCCAGTAGTATAGGAGACTTTGGTCAGCCCCAGCATTTT. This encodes CASSIGDFGQPQHF.